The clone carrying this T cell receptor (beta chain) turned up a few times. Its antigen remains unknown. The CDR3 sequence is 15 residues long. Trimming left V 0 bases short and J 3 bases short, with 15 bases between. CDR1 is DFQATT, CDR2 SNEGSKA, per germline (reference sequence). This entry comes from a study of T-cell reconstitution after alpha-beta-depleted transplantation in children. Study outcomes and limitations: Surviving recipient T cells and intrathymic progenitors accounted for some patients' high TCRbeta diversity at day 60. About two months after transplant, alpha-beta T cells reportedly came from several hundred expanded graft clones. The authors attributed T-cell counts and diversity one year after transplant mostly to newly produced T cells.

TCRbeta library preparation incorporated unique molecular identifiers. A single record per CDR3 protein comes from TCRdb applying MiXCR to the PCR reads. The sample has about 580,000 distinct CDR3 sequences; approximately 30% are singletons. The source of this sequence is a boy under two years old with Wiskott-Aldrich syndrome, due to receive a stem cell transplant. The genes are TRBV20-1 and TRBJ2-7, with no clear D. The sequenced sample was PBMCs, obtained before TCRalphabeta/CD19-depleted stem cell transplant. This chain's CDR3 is CSARDRAGARYEQYF. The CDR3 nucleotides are TGCAGTGCTAGAGATCGGGCAGGTGCTCGCTACGAGCAGTACTTC.